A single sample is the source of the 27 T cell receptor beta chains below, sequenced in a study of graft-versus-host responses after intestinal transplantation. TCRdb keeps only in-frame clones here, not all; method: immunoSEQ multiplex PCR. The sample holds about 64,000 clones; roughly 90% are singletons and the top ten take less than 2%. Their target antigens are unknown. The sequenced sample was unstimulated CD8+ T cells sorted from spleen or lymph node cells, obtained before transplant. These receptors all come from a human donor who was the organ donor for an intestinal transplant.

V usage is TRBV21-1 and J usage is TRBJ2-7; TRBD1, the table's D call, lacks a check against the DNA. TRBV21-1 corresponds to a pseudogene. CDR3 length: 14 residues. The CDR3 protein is CASSRKGDAYEQYF. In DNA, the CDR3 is TGTGCCAGCAGTCGGAAGGGGGACGCCTACGAGCAGTACTTC.

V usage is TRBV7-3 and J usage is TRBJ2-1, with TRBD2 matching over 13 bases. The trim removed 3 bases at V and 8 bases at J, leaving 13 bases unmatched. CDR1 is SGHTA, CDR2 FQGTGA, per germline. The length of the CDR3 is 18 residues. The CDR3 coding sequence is TGTGCCAGCAGCTTCCCCAACTGGACTAGCGGGAGAGGAGATGAGCAGTTCTTC. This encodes CASSFPNWTSGRGDEQFF. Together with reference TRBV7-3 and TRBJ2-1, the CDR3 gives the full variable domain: GAGVSQTPSNKVTEKGKYVELRCDPISGHTALYWYRQSLGQGPEFLIYFQGTGAADDSGLPNDRFFAVRPEGSVSTLKIQRTERGDSAVYLCASSFPNWTSGRGDEQFFGPGTRLTVL.

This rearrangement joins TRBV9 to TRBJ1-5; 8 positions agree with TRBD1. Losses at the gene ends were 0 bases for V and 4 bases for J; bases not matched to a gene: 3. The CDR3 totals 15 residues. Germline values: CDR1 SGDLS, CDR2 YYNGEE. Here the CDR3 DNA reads TGTGCCAGCAGCGTAGGGCAGGGGGCTAATCAGCCCCAGCATTTT. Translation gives CASSVGQGANQPQHF.

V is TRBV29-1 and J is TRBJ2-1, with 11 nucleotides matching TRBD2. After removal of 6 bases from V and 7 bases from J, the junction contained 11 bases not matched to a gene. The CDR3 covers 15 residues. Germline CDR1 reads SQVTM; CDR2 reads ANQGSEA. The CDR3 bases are TGCAGCGTCAAGACTAGCGGGATCACAATGAATGAGCAGTTCTTC. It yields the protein CSVKTSGITMNEQFF.

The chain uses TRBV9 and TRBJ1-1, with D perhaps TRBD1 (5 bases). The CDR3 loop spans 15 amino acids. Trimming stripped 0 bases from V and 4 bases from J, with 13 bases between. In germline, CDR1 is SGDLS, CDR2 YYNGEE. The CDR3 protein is CASSVDGGVGTEAFF. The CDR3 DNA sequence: TGTGCCAGCAGCGTAGACGGGGGAGTGGGCACTGAAGCTTTCTTT.

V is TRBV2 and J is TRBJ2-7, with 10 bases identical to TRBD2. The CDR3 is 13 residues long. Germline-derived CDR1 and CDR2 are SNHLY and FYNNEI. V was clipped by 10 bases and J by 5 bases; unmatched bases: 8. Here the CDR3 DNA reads TGTGCCATGAAAACTAGCGGGATAAACGAGCAGTACTTC. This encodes CAMKTSGINEQYF.

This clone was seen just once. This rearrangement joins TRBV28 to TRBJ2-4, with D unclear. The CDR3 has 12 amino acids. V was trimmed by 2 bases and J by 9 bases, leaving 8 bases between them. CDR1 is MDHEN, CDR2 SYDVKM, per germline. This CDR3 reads CASSLVSRIQYF. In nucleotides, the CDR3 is TGTGCCAGCAGTTTAGTTTCTCGCATTCAGTACTTC.

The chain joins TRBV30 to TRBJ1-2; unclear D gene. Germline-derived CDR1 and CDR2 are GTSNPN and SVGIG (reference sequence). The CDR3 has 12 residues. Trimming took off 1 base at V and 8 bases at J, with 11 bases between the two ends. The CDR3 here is CAWSGSDIGYTF. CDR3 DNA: TGTGCCTGGAGTGGGAGCGATATAGGCTACACCTTC.

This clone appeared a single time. The CDR3 is CASSLSGTGSYEQYF. The CDR3 DNA is TGCGCCAGCAGCCTCTCCGGGACAGGGTCCTACGAGCAGTACTTC. The rearrangement joins TRBV5-1 to TRBJ2-7, with 9 bases fitting TRBD1. The CDR3 is 15 amino acids. With V trimmed by 4 bases and J by 1 base, 6 bases remained unmatched. The V gene's germline CDR1 is SGHRS and CDR2 YFSETQ.

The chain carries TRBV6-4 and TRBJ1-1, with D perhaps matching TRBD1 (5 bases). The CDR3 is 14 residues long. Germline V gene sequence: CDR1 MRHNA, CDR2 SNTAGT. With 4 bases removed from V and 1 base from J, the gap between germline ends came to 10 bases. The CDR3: CASSARDENTEAFF. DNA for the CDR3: TGTGCCAGCAGTGCCAGGGATGAGAACACTGAAGCTTTCTTT.

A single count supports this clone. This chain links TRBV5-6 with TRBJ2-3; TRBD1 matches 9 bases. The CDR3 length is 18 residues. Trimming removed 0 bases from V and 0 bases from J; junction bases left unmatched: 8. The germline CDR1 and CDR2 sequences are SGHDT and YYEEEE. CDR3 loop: CASSLGDRVPISTDTQYF. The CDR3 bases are TGTGCCAGCAGCTTGGGGGACAGGGTCCCTATTAGCACAGATACGCAGTATTTT.

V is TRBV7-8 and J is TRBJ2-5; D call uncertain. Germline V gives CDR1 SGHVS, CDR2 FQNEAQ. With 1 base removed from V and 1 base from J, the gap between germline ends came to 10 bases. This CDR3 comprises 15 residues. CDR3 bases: TGTGCCAGCAGCTTAGGTGCAGGCCGCCAAGAGACCCAGTACTTC. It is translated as CASSLGAGRQETQYF.

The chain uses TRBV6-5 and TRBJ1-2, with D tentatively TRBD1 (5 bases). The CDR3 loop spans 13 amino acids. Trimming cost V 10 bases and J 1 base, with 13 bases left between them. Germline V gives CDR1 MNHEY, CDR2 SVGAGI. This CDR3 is CATTAGYNYGYTF. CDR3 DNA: TGTGCCACCACCGCAGGGTATAACTATGGCTACACCTTC.

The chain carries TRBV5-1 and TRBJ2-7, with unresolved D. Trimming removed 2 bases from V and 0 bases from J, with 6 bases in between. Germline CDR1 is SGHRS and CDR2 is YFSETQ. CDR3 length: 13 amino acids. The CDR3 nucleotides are TGCGCCAGCAGCTTCGGAGTCTCCTACGAGCAGTACTTC. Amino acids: CASSFGVSYEQYF. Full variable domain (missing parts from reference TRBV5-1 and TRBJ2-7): KAGVTQTPRYLIKTRGQQVTLSCSPISGHRSVSWYQQTPGQGLQFLFEYFSETQRNKGNFPGRFSGRQFSNSRSEMNVSTLELGDSALYLCASSFGVSYEQYFGPGTRLTVT.

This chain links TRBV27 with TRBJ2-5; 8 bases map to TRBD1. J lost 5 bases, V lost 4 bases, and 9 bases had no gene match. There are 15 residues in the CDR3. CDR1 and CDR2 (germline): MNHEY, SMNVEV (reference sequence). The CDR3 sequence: CASSSPRGRMETQYF. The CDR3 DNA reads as TGTGCCAGCAGTTCCCCCAGGGGGCGGATGGAGACCCAGTACTTC.

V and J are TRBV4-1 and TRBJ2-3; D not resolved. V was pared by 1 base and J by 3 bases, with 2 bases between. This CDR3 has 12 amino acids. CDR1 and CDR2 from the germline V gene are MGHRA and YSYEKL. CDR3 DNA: TGCGCCAGCAGCCAAGTAACAGATACGCAGTATTTT. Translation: CASSQVTDTQYF.

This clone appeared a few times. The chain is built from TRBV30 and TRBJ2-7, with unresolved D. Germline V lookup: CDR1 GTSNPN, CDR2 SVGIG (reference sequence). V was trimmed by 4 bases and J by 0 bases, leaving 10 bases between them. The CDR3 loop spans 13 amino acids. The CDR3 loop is CAWKGGSSYEQYF. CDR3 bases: TGTGCCTGGAAAGGCGGTAGCTCCTACGAGCAGTACTTC.

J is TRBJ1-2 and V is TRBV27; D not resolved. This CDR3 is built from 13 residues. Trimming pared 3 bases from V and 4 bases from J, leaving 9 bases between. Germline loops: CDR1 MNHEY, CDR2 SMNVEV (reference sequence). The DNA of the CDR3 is TGTGCCAGCAGTTTTAACTTCCTCTATGGCTACACCTTC. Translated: CASSFNFLYGYTF.

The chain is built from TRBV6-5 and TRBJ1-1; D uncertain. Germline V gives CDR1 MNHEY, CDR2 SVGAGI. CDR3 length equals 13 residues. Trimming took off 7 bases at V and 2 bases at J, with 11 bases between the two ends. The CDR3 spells CASTYGINTEAFF. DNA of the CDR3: TGTGCCAGCACCTACGGTATAAACACTGAAGCTTTCTTT.

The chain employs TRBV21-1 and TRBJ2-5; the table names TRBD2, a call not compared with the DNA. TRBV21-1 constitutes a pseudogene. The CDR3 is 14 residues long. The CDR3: CASSKVASPRTQYF. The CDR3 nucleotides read TGTGCCAGCAGCAAAGTAGCTAGCCCTCGGACCCAGTACTTC.

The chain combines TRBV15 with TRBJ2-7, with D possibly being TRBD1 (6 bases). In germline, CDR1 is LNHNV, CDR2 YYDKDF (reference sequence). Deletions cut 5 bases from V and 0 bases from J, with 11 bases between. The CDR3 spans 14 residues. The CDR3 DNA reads TGTGCCACCAGCGCCCGGACAGCCTCCTACGAGCAGTACTTC. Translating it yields CATSARTASYEQYF.

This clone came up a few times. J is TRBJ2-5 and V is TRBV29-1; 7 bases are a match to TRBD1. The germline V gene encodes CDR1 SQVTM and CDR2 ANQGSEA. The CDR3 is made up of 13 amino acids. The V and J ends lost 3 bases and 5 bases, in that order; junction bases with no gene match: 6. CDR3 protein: CSVEQGGRETQYF. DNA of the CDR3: TGCAGCGTTGAGCAAGGGGGCAGGGAGACCCAGTACTTC.

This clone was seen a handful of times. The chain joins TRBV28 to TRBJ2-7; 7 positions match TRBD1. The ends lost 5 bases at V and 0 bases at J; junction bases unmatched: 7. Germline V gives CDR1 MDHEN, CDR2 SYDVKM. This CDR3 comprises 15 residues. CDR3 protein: CASSRRTGVSYEQYF. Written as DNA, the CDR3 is TGTGCCAGCAGTCGGAGGACAGGAGTCTCCTACGAGCAGTACTTC.

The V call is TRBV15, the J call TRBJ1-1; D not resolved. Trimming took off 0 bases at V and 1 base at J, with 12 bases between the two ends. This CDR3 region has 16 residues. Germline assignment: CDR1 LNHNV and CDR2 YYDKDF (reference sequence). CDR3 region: CATSREYREQNTEAFF. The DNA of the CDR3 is TGTGCCACCAGCAGAGAATACCGGGAGCAGAACACTGAAGCTTTCTTT.

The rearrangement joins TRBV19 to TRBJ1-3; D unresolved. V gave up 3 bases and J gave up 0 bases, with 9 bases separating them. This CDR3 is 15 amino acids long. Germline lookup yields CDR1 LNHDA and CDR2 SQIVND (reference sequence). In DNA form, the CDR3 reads TGTGCCAGTAGTATGTTTGCGGACTCTGGAAACACCATATATTTT. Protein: CASSMFADSGNTIYF.

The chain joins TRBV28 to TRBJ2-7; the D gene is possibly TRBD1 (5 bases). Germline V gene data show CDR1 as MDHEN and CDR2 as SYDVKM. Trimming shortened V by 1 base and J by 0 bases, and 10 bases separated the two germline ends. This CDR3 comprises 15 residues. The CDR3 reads CASSLLKGSSYEQYF. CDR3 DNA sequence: TGTGCCAGCAGTTTATTGAAGGGGTCCTCCTACGAGCAGTACTTC.

CDR3 DNA sequence: TGTGCCAGTAGTATAGGTGCTAGCGGCTACAATGAGCAGTTCTTC. Its protein product is CASSIGASGYNEQFF. The gene calls are TRBV19 and TRBJ2-1; 7 nucleotides agree with TRBD2. Germline CDR1 and CDR2: LNHDA and SQIVND (reference sequence). V trimming: 1 base; J trimming: 3 bases; junction bases outside the gene matches: 3. This CDR3 is built from 15 residues.